The source of this T cell receptor (beta chain) is a study of identifying expanded T cells in peripheral blood. Healthy donors had no documented immune events, such as infections, while sampled. The table came from immunoSEQ multiplex PCR; TCRdb's copy has only in-frame clones and leaves some out. The sample lists tens of thousands of clones, around 89% seen once, with over 3% in the top ten. General study results and limits: Clone count variance between approximately two-week samples rose with total template count. Technical replicates showed around 1.2 changed clones; two weeks 15 to 20; four weeks 19.

Turning to this clone: Its antigen is not known.

The origin of this receptor is a person aged 18-69 years in good health. Sequencing was performed on blood.

CDR3 coding DNA: TGTGCCAGCAGTGAAGTCGGGGGGACGGGGCAAGAGACCCAGTACTTC. Amino acids: CASSEVGGTGQETQYF. V gene TRBV6-1 combines with J gene TRBJ2-5; 7 nucleotides agree with TRBD2. The V and J ends lost 1 base and 2 bases, in that order; junction bases with no gene match: 7. Per the germline V gene, CDR1 is MNHNS and CDR2 is SASEGT. The CDR3 covers 16 residues.